This T cell receptor beta chain came from a study of technical replicates of blood from a handful of donors. Some clones are missing from TCRdb's copy, which holds only in-frame ones; the method was immunoSEQ multiplex PCR. The data show about 59,000 clones, approximately 97% seen once. The CDR3 is 15 residues long. CDR1 is SQVTM, CDR2 ANQGSEA, per germline. This clone appeared a single time. The V call is TRBV29-1, the J call TRBJ2-2; 8 nucleotides agree with TRBD2. Sample: T cells isolated from PBMCs. The sequence was collected from a human donor in good health. CDR3 sequence: CSPGGRGANTGELFF. The CDR3 DNA sequence: TGCAGTCCCGGGGGGCGGGGGGCGAACACCGGGGAGCTGTTTTTT.